The T cell receptor (beta chain) under discussion was sequenced for a study of blood T cells in healthy people across ages. Overall study: Using template switching, researchers captured about one barcoded beta molecule for each two T cells.

Combining a sample-barcoded 5' primer with a J-beta primer mix, a second PCR ran for 7 to 11 cycles. Carrying 12 random nucleotides, a template-switch adaptor labeled each individual cDNA molecule. Via MiXCR, TCRdb re-called the 5' RACE reads, giving one row per CDR3 protein. The sample contains around 1.5 million distinct CDR3 sequences, roughly 32% of which appear only once. Per the germline V gene, CDR1 is SGHRS and CDR2 is YFSETQ. This CDR3 is built from 15 residues. V was clipped by 2 bases and J by 0 bases, with 11 bases between them. Details on this clonotype: The antigen remains undetermined.

Notes on the study in general: Diversity figures derived from one million T cells were judged to underestimate the true value. Donors of long life had a larger count of naive CD4+ cells and greater diversity than aged donors.

The source is a woman aged 25 to 39 in good health. The genes are TRBV5-1 and TRBJ1-1; D remains unclear. Sequencing input: blood. DNA for the CDR3: TGCGCCAGCAGCTTAATCGGAATATTGAACACTGAAGCTTTCTTT. This translates into CASSLIGILNTEAFF.